This T cell receptor beta chain came from a study of T cell responses to AZD1222 COVID-19 vaccine. Second-dose schedules of about 4 or about 12 weeks were combined. Measured with immunoSEQ multiplex PCR; TCRdb has only the in-frame clones, and not every one. The sample shows about 130,000 clones, around 89% of them seen only once. Sequences were derived from peripheral blood, sampled 28 days after the second AZD1222 dose. The receptor's source is an adult who received the AZD1222 COVID-19 vaccine.

The CDR3 region has the DNA TGTGCCAGCAGCACGGACAGGGGAGACAATCAGCCCCAGCATTTT. It specifies CASSTDRGDNQPQHF. V gene TRBV6-5 combines with J gene TRBJ1-5, with 9 bases that match TRBD1. Germline CDR1 MNHEY, CDR2 SVGAGI. The length of the CDR3 is 15 residues. Trimming removed 6 bases from V and 3 bases from J; junction bases left unmatched: 6.